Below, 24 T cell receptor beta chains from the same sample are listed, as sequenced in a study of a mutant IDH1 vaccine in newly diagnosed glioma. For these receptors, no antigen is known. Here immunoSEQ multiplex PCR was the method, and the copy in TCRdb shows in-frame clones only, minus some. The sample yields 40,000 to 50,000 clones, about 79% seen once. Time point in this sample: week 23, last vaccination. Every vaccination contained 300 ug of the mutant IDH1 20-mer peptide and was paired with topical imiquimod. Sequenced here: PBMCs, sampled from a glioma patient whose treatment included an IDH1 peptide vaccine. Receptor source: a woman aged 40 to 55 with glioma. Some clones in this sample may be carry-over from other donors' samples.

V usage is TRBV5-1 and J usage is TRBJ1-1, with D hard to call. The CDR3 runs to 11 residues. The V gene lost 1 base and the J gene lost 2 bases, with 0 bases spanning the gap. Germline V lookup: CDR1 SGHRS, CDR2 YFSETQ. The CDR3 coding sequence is TGCGCCAGCAGCTTGAACACTGAAGCTTTCTTT. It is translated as CASSLNTEAFF.

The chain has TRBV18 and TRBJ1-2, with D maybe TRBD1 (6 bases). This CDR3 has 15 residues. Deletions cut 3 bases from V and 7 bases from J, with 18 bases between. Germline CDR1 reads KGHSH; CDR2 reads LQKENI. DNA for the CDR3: TGTGCCAGCTCACCGGGGGGTCGGGGGCTCGGTGGCTACACCTTC. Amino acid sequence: CASSPGGRGLGGYTF.

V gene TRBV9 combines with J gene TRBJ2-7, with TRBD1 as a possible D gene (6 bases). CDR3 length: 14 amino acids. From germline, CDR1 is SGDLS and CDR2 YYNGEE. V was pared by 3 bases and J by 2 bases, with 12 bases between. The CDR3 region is CASSARTEPYEQYF. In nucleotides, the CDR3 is TGTGCCAGCAGCGCCCGGACAGAACCCTACGAGCAGTACTTC.

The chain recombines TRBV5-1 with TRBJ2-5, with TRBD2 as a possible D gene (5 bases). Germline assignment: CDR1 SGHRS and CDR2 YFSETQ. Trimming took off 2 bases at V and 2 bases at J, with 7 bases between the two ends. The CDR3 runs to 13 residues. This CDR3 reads CASSLAVQETQYF. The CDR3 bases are TGCGCCAGCAGCTTAGCGGTACAAGAGACCCAGTACTTC.

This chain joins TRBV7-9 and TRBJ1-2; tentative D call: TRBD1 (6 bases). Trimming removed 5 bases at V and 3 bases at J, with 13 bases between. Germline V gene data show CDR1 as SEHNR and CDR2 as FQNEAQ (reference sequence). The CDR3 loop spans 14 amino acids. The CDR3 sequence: CASSLNSGDYGYTF. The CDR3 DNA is TGTGCCAGCAGCCTAAATTCAGGGGACTATGGCTACACCTTC.

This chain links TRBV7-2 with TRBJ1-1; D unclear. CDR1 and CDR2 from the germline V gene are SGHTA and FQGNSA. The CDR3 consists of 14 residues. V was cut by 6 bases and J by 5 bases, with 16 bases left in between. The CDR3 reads CASSRTPGGTEAFF. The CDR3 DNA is TGTGCCAGCAGTAGGACTCCCGGTGGGACTGAAGCTTTCTTT.

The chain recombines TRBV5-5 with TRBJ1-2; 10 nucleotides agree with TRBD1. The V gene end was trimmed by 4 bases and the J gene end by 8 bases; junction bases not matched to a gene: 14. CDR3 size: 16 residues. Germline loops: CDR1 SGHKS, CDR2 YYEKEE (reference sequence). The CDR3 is CASSPIPGTGAWGYTF. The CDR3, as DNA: TGTGCCAGCAGCCCAATCCCCGGGACAGGGGCTTGGGGCTACACCTTC.

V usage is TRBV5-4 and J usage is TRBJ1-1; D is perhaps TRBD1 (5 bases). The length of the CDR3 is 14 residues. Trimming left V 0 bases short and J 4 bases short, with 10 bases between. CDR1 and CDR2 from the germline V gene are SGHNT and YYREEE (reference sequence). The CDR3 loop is CASSLDGTSTEAFF. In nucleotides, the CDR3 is TGTGCCAGCAGCTTGGATGGGACGAGCACTGAAGCTTTCTTT.

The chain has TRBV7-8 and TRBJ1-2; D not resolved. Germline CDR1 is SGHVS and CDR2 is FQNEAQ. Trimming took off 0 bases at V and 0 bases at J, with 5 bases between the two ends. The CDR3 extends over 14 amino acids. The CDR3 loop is CASSLAVANYGYTF. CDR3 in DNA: TGTGCCAGCAGCTTAGCGGTTGCTAACTATGGCTACACCTTC.

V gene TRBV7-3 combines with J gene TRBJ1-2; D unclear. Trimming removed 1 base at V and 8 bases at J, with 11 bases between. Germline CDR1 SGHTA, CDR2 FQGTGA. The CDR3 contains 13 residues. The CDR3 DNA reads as TGTGCCAGCAGCTTAAATAAGGGAGGCGGCTACACCTTC. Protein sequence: CASSLNKGGGYTF.

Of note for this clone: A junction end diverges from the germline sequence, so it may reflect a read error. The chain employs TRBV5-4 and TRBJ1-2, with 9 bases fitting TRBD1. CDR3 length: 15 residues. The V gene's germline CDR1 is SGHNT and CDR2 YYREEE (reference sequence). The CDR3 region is CASSFPVRDRAPWAF. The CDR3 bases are TGTGCCAGCAGCTTTCCAGTGAGGGACAGGGCTCCGTGGGCCTTC.

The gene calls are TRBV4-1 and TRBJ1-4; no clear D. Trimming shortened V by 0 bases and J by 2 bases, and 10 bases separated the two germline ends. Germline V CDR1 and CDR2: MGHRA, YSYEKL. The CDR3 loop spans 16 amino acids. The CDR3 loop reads CASSQEGRTTNEKLFF. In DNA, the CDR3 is TGCGCCAGCAGCCAAGAGGGGAGGACCACTAATGAAAAACTGTTTTTT.

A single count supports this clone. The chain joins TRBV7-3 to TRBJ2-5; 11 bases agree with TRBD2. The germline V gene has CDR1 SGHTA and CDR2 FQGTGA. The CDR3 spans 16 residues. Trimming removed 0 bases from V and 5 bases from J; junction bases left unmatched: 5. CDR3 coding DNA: TGTGCCAGCAGCTTAACTAGCGGGGGGGCGTTTGAGACCCAGTACTTC. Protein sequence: CASSLTSGGAFETQYF.

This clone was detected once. The CDR3 bases are TGTGCCAGCAGGGGACTAGCCTACAATGAGCAGTTCTTC. Protein sequence: CASRGLAYNEQFF. The chain is built from TRBV27 and TRBJ2-1, with 8 positions matching TRBD2. Germline V CDR1 and CDR2: MNHEY, SMNVEV (reference sequence). This CDR3 is built from 13 residues. V lost 6 bases to trimming and J lost 2 bases; unmatched junction nucleotides: 0.

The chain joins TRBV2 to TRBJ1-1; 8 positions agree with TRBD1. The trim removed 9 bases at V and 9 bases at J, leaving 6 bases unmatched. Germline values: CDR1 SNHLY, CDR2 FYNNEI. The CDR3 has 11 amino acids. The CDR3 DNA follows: TGTGCCAGTGCCGGGACAGGTAAAGCTTTCTTT. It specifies CASAGTGKAFF.

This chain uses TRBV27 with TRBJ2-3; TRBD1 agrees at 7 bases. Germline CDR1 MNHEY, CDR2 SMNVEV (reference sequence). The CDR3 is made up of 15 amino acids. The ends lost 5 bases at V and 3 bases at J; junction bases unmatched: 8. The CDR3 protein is CASSPGTDRTDTQYF. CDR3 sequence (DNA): TGTGCCAGCAGTCCCGGGACAGATAGGACAGATACGCAGTATTTT.

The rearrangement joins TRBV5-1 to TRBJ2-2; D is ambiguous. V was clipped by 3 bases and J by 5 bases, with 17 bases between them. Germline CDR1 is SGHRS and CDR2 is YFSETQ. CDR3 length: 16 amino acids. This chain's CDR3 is CASSSTSSTLTGELFF. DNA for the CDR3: TGCGCCAGCAGCTCTACATCCTCAACACTGACCGGGGAGCTGTTTTTT.

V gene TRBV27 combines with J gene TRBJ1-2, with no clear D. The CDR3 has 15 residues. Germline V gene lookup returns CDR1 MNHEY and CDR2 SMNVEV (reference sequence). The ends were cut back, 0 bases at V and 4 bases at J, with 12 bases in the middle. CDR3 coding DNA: TGTGCCAGCAGTTTATCTGCACGAGGGATCTATGGCTACACCTTC. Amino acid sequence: CASSLSARGIYGYTF.

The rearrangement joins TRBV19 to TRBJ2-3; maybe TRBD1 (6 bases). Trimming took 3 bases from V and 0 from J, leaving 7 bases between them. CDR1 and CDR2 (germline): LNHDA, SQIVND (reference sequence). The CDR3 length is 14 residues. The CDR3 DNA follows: TGTGCCAGTAGTATGGGGGCTAGCACAGATACGCAGTATTTT. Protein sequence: CASSMGASTDTQYF.

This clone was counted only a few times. CDR3: CASSQEYGLAGVGGTDTQYF. As DNA, the CDR3 is TGCGCCAGCAGCCAAGAGTACGGACTAGCGGGAGTGGGGGGTACAGATACGCAGTATTTT. The chain is built from TRBV4-3 and TRBJ2-3; the match to TRBD2 covers 13 bases. The CDR3 extends over 20 amino acids. Germline V lookup: CDR1 LGHNA, CDR2 YSLEER. V lost 0 bases and J lost 3; bases outside the gene matches: 12.

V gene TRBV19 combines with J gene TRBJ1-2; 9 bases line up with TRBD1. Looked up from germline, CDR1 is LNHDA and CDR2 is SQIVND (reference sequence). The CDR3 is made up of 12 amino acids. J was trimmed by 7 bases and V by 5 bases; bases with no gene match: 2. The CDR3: CASSPDRGGYTF. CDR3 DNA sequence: TGTGCCAGTAGTCCGGACAGGGGTGGCTACACCTTC.

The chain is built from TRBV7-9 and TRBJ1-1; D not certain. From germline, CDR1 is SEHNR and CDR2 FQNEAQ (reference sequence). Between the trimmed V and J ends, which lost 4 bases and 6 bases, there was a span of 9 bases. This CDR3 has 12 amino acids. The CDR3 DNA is TGTGCCAGCAGCTCTCCGAAGGCTGAAGCTTTCTTT. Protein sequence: CASSSPKAEAFF.

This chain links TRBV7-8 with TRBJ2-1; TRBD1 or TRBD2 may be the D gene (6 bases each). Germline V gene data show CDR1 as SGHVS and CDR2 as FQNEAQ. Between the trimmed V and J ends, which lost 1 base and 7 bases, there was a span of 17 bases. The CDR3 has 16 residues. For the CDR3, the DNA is TGTGCCAGCAGCTTAGAGACGGGGGCCGCACTTAATGAGCAGTTCTTC. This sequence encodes CASSLETGAALNEQFF.

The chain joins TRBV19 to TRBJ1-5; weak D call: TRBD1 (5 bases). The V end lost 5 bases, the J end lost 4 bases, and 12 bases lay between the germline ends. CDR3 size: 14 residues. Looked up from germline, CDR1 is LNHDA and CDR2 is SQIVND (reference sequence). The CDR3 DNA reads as TGTGCCAGTAGTCTGGACAAGGGTAATCAGCCCCAGCATTTT. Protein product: CASSLDKGNQPQHF. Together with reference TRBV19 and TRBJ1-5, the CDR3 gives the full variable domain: DGGITQSPKYLFRKEGQNVTLSCEQNLNHDAMYWYRQDPGQGLRLIYYSQIVNDFQKGDIAEGYSVSREKKESFPLTVTSAQKNPTAFYLCASSLDKGNQPQHFGDGTRLSIL.